These 27 T cell receptor beta chains share one sample of origin, sequenced in a study of cytomegalovirus exposure and HLA in healthy donors. Use of 60 Vbeta and 13 Jbeta primers characterized the PCR. Assay used: immunoSEQ multiplex PCR; TCRdb lists only in-frame clones, some missing. The sample comprises some 200,000 clones, about 76% of which are singletons, and nearly 0.4% rests with the top ten. The specimen was PBMCs. Receptors originate from a male donor in good health and CMV-seropositive.

This clone was seen once. The genes are TRBV29-1 and TRBJ2-7, with D unresolved. Trimming removed 3 bases at V and 4 bases at J, with 7 bases between. Germline CDR1 and CDR2: SQVTM and ANQGSEA. This CDR3 contains 11 residues. The CDR3 loop is CSVEKHYEQYF. DNA for the CDR3: TGCAGCGTTGAGAAGCATTACGAGCAGTACTTC.

The gene calls are TRBV9 and TRBJ1-4; tentative D call: TRBD1 (5 bases). The CDR3 has 15 residues. CDR1 and CDR2 from the germline V gene are SGDLS and YYNGEE. V lost 3 bases to trimming and J lost 0 bases, with 9 bases between them. The CDR3 DNA is TGTGCCAGCAGCGGCCAGGGTACAACTAATGAAAAACTGTTTTTT. Protein sequence: CASSGQGTTNEKLFF.

This chain's CDR3 is CASSLMGGFGAEQYF. For the CDR3, the DNA is TGTGCCAGCAGCTTAATGGGGGGGTTTGGGGCCGAGCAGTACTTC. V gene TRBV7-8 combines with J gene TRBJ2-5; 7 bases are shared with TRBD2. The DNA end favors TRBJ2-7, so the J call may be wrong. This CDR3 is built from 15 residues. The germline V gene encodes CDR1 SGHVS and CDR2 FQNEAQ.

CDR3 protein: CASRTGTSGLGPYNEQFF. The CDR3 DNA follows: TGTGCCAGCCGGACCGGGACTAGCGGGTTAGGACCCTACAATGAGCAGTTCTTC. The V and J genes are TRBV27 and TRBJ2-1, with TRBD2 identical over 12 bases. Trimming at V came to 8 bases and at J to 2 bases, leaving 13 bases not matched to a gene. CDR3 length equals 18 residues. Germline V CDR1 and CDR2: MNHEY, SMNVEV (reference sequence).

The chain recombines TRBV5-4 with TRBJ1-2; the match to TRBD1 covers 7 bases. The CDR3 loop spans 14 amino acids. V lost 4 bases and J lost 7; bases outside the gene matches: 10. Per germline, CDR1 SGHNT and CDR2 YYREEE (reference sequence). Written as DNA, the CDR3 is TGTGCCAGCAGCGCACCGGGACAGTCCGGTGGCTACACCTTC. Its translation is CASSAPGQSGGYTF. The entire variable domain, with the rest obtained from reference TRBV5-4 and TRBJ1-2, is as follows: ETGVTQSPTHLIKTRGQQVTLRCSSQSGHNTVSWYQQALGQGPQFIFQYYREEENGRGNFPPRFSGLQFPNYSSELNVNALELDDSALYLCASSAPGQSGGYTFGSGTRLTVV.

The chain carries TRBV28 and TRBJ2-7; D is uncertain. Trimming took off 6 bases at V and 0 bases at J, with 6 bases between the two ends. The CDR3 sequence is 12 residues long. CDR1 and CDR2 (germline): MDHEN, SYDVKM. The CDR3 region has the DNA TGTGCCAGCAGGTCGGTCTCCTACGAGCAGTACTTC. The encoded protein is CASRSVSYEQYF.

The chain carries TRBV6-4 and TRBJ2-3; 10 nucleotides line up with TRBD1. This CDR3 is built from 16 residues. CDR1 and CDR2 (germline): MRHNA, SNTAGT. V trimming: 4 bases; J trimming: 0 bases; junction bases outside the gene matches: 4. The CDR3 region has the DNA TGTGCCAGCAGTGTGGGGACAGGGGTTAGCACAGATACGCAGTATTTT. It yields the protein CASSVGTGVSTDTQYF.

This sequence joins TRBV4-1 and TRBJ2-3, with D possibly matching TRBD2 (6 bases). The CDR3 extends over 17 amino acids. V was shortened by 1 base and J by 4 bases, with 18 bases between the two germline ends. CDR1 MGHRA and CDR2 YSYEKL come from the germline V gene. The CDR3: CASSQGDGEVVADTQYF. The CDR3 nucleotides are TGCGCCAGCAGCCAAGGTGATGGGGAGGTTGTCGCAGATACGCAGTATTTT.

This clone was seen more than once but under ten times. The chain joins TRBV18 to TRBJ1-1, with D uncertain. The V gene's germline CDR1 is KGHSH and CDR2 LQKENI. Deletions cut 6 bases from V and 8 bases from J, with 16 bases between. CDR3 length equals 13 residues. CDR3 in DNA: TGTGCCAGCTCCCTTTCACGGGAGACAGAAGCTTTCTTT. Its translation: CASSLSRETEAFF. The full variable domain, with the rest looked up from reference TRBV18 and TRBJ1-1, is NAGVMQNPRHLVRRRGQEARLRCSPMKGHSHVYWYRQLPEEGLKFMVYLQKENIIDESGMPKERFSAEFPKEGPSILRIQQVVRGDSAAYFCASSLSRETEAFFGQGTRLTVV.

The V gene is TRBV28, the J gene TRBJ1-6; D ambiguous. Germline V lookup: CDR1 MDHEN, CDR2 SYDVKM. V was pared by 0 bases and J by 3 bases, with 12 bases between. The CDR3 is 17 residues long. CDR3 region: CASSLWAGEGYNSPLHF. DNA of the CDR3: TGTGCCAGCAGTTTATGGGCCGGGGAAGGCTATAATTCACCCCTCCACTTT. Full variable domain (outside the CDR3, taken from reference TRBV28 and TRBJ1-6): DVKVTQSSRYLVKRTGEKVFLECVQDMDHENMFWYRQDPGLGLRLIYFSYDVKMKEKGDIPEGYSVSREKKERFSLILESASTNQTSMYLCASSLWAGEGYNSPLHFGNGTRLTVT.

The gene calls are TRBV9 and TRBJ2-2; 8 bases map to TRBD1. This CDR3 has 19 residues. Germline trimming cut 1 base from V and 5 bases from J; bases unmatched to any gene: 16. From germline, CDR1 is SGDLS and CDR2 YYNGEE. CDR3 region: CASSVSSSWTGRRTGELFF. The CDR3 DNA sequence: TGTGCCAGCAGCGTATCATCCTCGTGGACAGGGAGGAGAACCGGGGAGCTGTTTTTT.

V is TRBV6-6 and J is TRBJ1-1; 9 bases are shared with TRBD1. This CDR3 is built from 13 residues. V lost 4 bases to trimming and J lost 5 bases; unmatched junction nucleotides: 2. The germline CDR1 and CDR2 sequences are MNHNY and SVGAGI (reference sequence). The CDR3 DNA reads TGTGCCAGCAGTTTACAGGGGGCGACTGAAGCTTTCTTT. It is translated as CASSLQGATEAFF.

The CDR3 nucleotides are TGTGCCAGCAGCCACGTGGGAGAGGGACAGGGAATTATCAATTGCAATCAGCCCCAGCATTTT. Translating gives CASSHVGEGQGIINCNQPQHF. The chain recombines TRBV21-1 with TRBJ1-5; whether TRBD1, the table's D call, matches the DNA was not checked. TRBV21-1 is marked as a pseudogene. The CDR3 totals 21 residues.

The chain uses TRBV18 and TRBJ1-2; D is uncertain. Germline CDR1 is KGHSH and CDR2 is LQKENI. V lost 0 bases to trimming and J lost 3 bases, with 8 bases between them. This CDR3 has 14 amino acids. Written as DNA, the CDR3 is TGTGCCAGCTCACCACCGAACAGCTACTATGGCTACACCTTC. Translation gives CASSPPNSYYGYTF.

V usage is TRBV5-4 and J usage is TRBJ2-2; 8 positions agree with TRBD2. This CDR3 has 17 residues. The V and J ends lost 0 bases and 4 bases, in that order; junction bases with no gene match: 8. Germline CDR1 and CDR2: SGHNT and YYREEE (reference sequence). CDR3: CASSLAGGRGVTGELFF. In DNA form, the CDR3 reads TGTGCCAGCAGCTTGGCGGGGGGGCGGGGTGTCACCGGGGAGCTGTTTTTT.

The chain is built from TRBV7-7 and TRBJ2-5; possibly TRBD2 for D (6 bases). Germline assignment: CDR1 SSHAT and CDR2 FNYEAQ (reference sequence). The CDR3 consists of 13 residues. The V end was cut by 8 bases, the J end by 3 bases, with 13 bases between. CDR3 in DNA: TGTGCCAGCTCTTGGGGCGGGGAAGAGACCCAGTACTTC. Protein sequence: CASSWGGEETQYF.

The J gene is TRBJ1-5, the V gene TRBV5-1; 9 bases match TRBD1. Germline V lookup: CDR1 SGHRS, CDR2 YFSETQ. CDR3 size: 21 residues. Trimming cost V 0 bases and J 1 base; bases outside gene matches: 17. Here the CDR3 reads CASSLETGDRDKPGSNQPQHF. CDR3 DNA: TGCGCCAGCAGCTTGGAAACTGGGGACAGGGATAAACCGGGAAGCAATCAGCCCCAGCATTTT.

The chain links TRBV6-5 to TRBJ2-7; maybe TRBD1 (6 bases). This CDR3 is built from 13 residues. Trimming pared 6 bases from V and 9 bases from J, leaving 18 bases between. Germline values: CDR1 MNHEY, CDR2 SVGAGI. The CDR3 loop is CASSREFWGRQYF. The CDR3 nucleotides are TGTGCCAGCAGCCGAGAATTTTGGGGGCGGCAGTACTTC.

The V call is TRBV19, the J call TRBJ2-2, with TRBD1 identical over 8 bases. The trim removed 7 bases at V and 2 bases at J, leaving 6 bases unmatched. Germline assignment: CDR1 LNHDA and CDR2 SQIVND (reference sequence). CDR3 length equals 15 residues. The CDR3 DNA reads TGTGCCAGTATAAGGACAGGGCGAAACACCGGGGAGCTGTTTTTT. It encodes CASIRTGRNTGELFF.

To note about this clone: One end of the junction is discordant with germline, which a read error may explain. This sequence joins TRBV7-9 and TRBJ2-1, with 9 bases fitting TRBD1. This CDR3 is 16 amino acids long. Germline V lookup: CDR1 SEHNR, CDR2 FQNEAQ (reference sequence). DNA of the CDR3: TGTTCCAGCAGCTTAGCTTTGACACAGGGGGCCCATGAGCAGTTCTTC. It encodes CSSSLALTQGAHEQFF.

The chain couples TRBV19 to TRBJ2-7, with a tentative D call TRBD2 (7 bases). Germline V gene lookup returns CDR1 LNHDA and CDR2 SQIVND (reference sequence). This CDR3 is built from 15 residues. V lost 1 base, J lost 4 bases, and 14 bases lay in between. This CDR3 reads CASSIVGGLRYEQYF. The DNA of the CDR3 is TGTGCCAGTAGTATAGTCGGGGGGCTTCGGTACGAGCAGTACTTC.

Note on this clone: Distinct nucleotide sequences in the sample also encode this CDR3. V is TRBV7-2 and J is TRBJ2-5; D gene unclear. Germline V gene data show CDR1 as SGHTA and CDR2 as FQGNSA. Trimming left V 4 bases short and J 5 bases short, with 5 bases between. The CDR3 length is 11 residues. The CDR3 region is CASSSGETQYF. CDR3 in DNA: TGTGCCAGCAGCTCCGGGGAGACCCAGTACTTC.

This clone appeared once. V and J are TRBV5-6 and TRBJ2-7; D perhaps matches TRBD2 (6 bases). Trimming removed 2 bases from V and 6 bases from J, with 15 bases in between. Per the germline V gene, CDR1 is SGHDT and CDR2 is YYEEEE. CDR3 size: 14 residues. The CDR3 sequence is CASSFVTPGSEQYF. In nucleotides, the CDR3 is TGTGCCAGCAGCTTTGTGACTCCCGGGAGCGAGCAGTACTTC.

V is TRBV10-3 and J is TRBJ2-1; 9 bases match TRBD1. The junction had 6 bases not matched to a gene; V was cut back by 9 bases and J by 3 bases. Germline assignment: CDR1 ENHRY and CDR2 SYGVKD. CDR3 length equals 14 residues. This CDR3 reads CAIARQGGYNEQFF. CDR3 DNA: TGTGCCATAGCCCGACAGGGGGGCTACAATGAGCAGTTCTTC.

The CDR3 coding sequence is TGTGCCAGTAGTATTGAAGAGACAGCTCAAGGAAACACCATATATTTT. It encodes CASSIEETAQGNTIYF. The gene calls are TRBV19 and TRBJ1-3, with D possibly TRBD1 on 5 matching bases. In germline, CDR1 is LNHDA, CDR2 SQIVND (reference sequence). This CDR3 is built from 16 residues. The ends were cut back, 3 bases at V and 4 bases at J, with 16 bases in the middle.

The chain uses TRBV2 and TRBJ2-7; D is unclear. Trimming shortened V by 5 bases and J by 3 bases, and 5 bases separated the two germline ends. Germline CDR1 and CDR2: SNHLY and FYNNEI. The CDR3 spans 11 residues. The CDR3 DNA reads TGTGCCAGCAGTCTAGACTACGAGCAGTACTTC. Its protein product is CASSLDYEQYF.

The CDR3 sequence is CASSLYRYPTLSYEQYF. The CDR3 DNA follows: TGTGCCAGCAGTTTGTACAGGTACCCTACCCTTTCCTACGAGCAGTACTTC. This rearrangement joins TRBV27 to TRBJ2-7; tentative D call: TRBD1 (5 bases). The CDR3 runs to 17 residues. The ends were cut back, 3 bases at V and 1 base at J, with 19 bases in the middle. Germline V CDR1 and CDR2: MNHEY, SMNVEV (reference sequence).